This TCR beta chain was sequenced during a study of long-term antiretroviral therapy in people with HIV. Findings and limits, study-wide: The study collected blood between 2004 and 2017, possibly under older ART regimens.

Worth noting for this clone: Its antigen is unknown.

Germline CDR1 reads MDHEN; CDR2 reads SYDVKM. The CDR3 runs 13 residues. V was trimmed by 4 bases and J by 4 bases, leaving 10 bases between them. Version v3.0 of the immunoSEQ assay ran at survey level. Per-sample targets for sequencing were about 40,000-50,000 T-cell genomes. Profiling relied on immunoSEQ multiplex PCR, and the TCRdb table lists in-frame clones only, not all of them. This sample carries 20,000 to 30,000 clones, over 65% of them seen once, and the ten largest clones take about 5.2%. The TCR originated in a man in his thirties or forties with HIV. This sequence joins TRBV28 and TRBJ1-1; D gene unclear. Material: unsorted PBMCs, obtained 4.4 years after starting antiretroviral therapy. CDR3: CASSYRAVTEAFF. CDR3 DNA sequence: TGTGCCAGCAGTTACCGAGCCGTCACTGAAGCTTTCTTT.